This T cell receptor beta chain derives from a study of T cells in Graves' hyperthyroidism and ophthalmopathy. Overall study findings and caveats: In the blood, most expanded thyroid clonotypes above 0.001 appeared as well. Before onset, by a median of approximately 6.8 months, the model predicted ophthalmopathy.

Uncontrolled infection, other autoimmune disease, pregnancy or lactation excluded patients. Amplification of TCR beta CDR3 regions was performed using RNA transcripts as template. The TCR CDR3 first-round RT-PCR relied on the HTBI primer set. TCRdb itself ran the multiplex PCR reads through MiXCR, one entry per CDR3 protein. The sample lists some 500,000 distinct CDR3 sequences, around an eighth occurring once. The CDR3 loop spans 13 amino acids. The germline CDR1 and CDR2 sequences are MNHNS and SASEGT. With regard to this clonotype: What it binds is unknown. The junction differs from germline at one of its ends, possibly a read error.

The TCR sequence derives from a woman aged 18-29 years with Graves' hyperthyroidism. Sequences were obtained from blood. V usage is TRBV6-1 and J usage is TRBJ1-2; 10 nucleotides align to TRBD1. CDR3 sequence (DNA): TGTGCCAGCAGCTTGGGACAGGGGTCGGGCTACGCCTTC. Translation gives CASSLGQGSGYAF.